A selection of T cell receptor beta chains follows, all from one sample in a study of OX40 agonist ivuxolimab in advanced cancers. The repertoire was sequenced with immunoSEQ multiplex PCR; TCRdb's copy has only in-frame clones and lacks some. The table has roughly 100,000 clones, 70% to 90% seen once. The source was CD4+ or CD8+ T cells sorted from blood, collected in a trial of the OX40 agonist ivuxolimab. These receptor sequences come from an adult with an advanced solid tumor such as melanoma, head and neck, liver or kidney cancer. Each CDR3 is given with its conserved first and last residue. The order of the fields is clone size, D gene, CDR3 length, J gene, V gene, CDR3 DNA, CDR3 protein. The D gene is left open where the match is weak. The size of a clone is reported for some rows only, either as once, few or many, or as a class for expanded clones.

>NA|NA|14|TRBJ1-5|TRBV15
TGTGCCACCAGCAACAGGGATAGCAATCAGCCCCAGCATTTT
CATSNRDSNQPQHF
>NA|NA|13|TRBJ1-5|TRBV6-1
TGTGCCAGCAGTGCCATCGGCAATCAGCCCCAGCATTTT
CASSAIGNQPQHF
>NA|NA|11|TRBJ2-7|TRBV30
TGTGCCTGGAGTCAGATTTACGAGCAGTACTTC
CAWSQIYEQYF
>NA|NA|14|TRBJ1-5|TRBV18
TGTGCCAGCTCACCGGGCTTACAGGATCAGCCCCAGCATTTT
CASSPGLQDQPQHF
>few|TRBD1|18|TRBJ1-4|TRBV28
TGTGCCAGCAGTCCTCGACAGGGGTTCTTTGCAACTAATGAAAAACTGTTTTTT
CASSPRQGFFATNEKLFF
>NA|NA|15|TRBJ2-3|TRBV27
TGTGCCAGCCGTCAGCCAGGGTCGGGCACAGATACGCAGTATTTT
CASRQPGSGTDTQYF
>NA|TRBD2|16|TRBJ2-7|TRBV18
TGTGCCAGCTCACCACCTGGGTCGGGGGGGCCTCTCGAGCAGTACTTC
CASSPPGSGGPLEQYF
>once|NA|15|TRBJ2-7|TRBV5-1
TGCGCCAGCAGCTTGAATTTGGACAGAGACTACGAGCAGTACTTC
CASSLNLDRDYEQYF
>once|TRBD2|16|TRBJ2-7|TRBV6-5
TGTGCCAGCAGTTACACTAGCGGGGGGTCCGCCTACGAGCAGTACTTC
CASSYTSGGSAYEQYF
>NA|NA|15|TRBJ2-1|TRBV7-9
TGTGCCAGCAGCTCGGGACTGACCTCCTACAATGAGCAGTTCTTC
CASSSGLTSYNEQFF
>NA|NA|14|TRBJ2-7|TRBV10-3
TGTGCCATCAGTGAGGGGGGCCGAAGCCACGAGCAGTACTTC
CAISEGGRSHEQYF
>NA|TRBD2|16|TRBJ2-7|TRBV13
TGTGCCAGCAGCTCGCTAGCGGCCAGGAGCTCCTACGAGCAGTACTTC
CASSSLAARSSYEQYF
>NA|NA|14|TRBJ1-2|TRBV25-1
TGTGCCAGCAGTGAATCTGCCCGCCGCCAGGGCTACACCTTC
CASSESARRQGYTF
>NA|NA|16|TRBJ2-2|TRBV28
TGTGCCAGCAGTATCGGCGGGACACCCTACACCGGGGAGCTGTTTTTT
CASSIGGTPYTGELFF
>NA|NA|16|TRBJ1-5|TRBV19
TGTGCCAGTAGTAATCGACAGCCGGGCGGCAATCAGCCCCAGCATTTT
CASSNRQPGGNQPQHF
>once|NA|14|TRBJ1-1|TRBV7-9
TGTGCCAGCAACCTCGAAGGCGTGAACACTGAAGCTTTCTTT
CASNLEGVNTEAFF
>once|TRBD1|13|TRBJ2-7|TRBV30
TGTGCCTGGATGGGACAGGGACTTAAGGAGCAGTACTTC
CAWMGQGLKEQYF
>NA|NA|14|TRBJ2-2|TRBV13
TGTGCCAGCAGCTTCACGGCGGGCCCCGGGGAGCTGTTTTTT
CASSFTAGPGELFF
>NA|TRBD1|15|TRBJ2-2|TRBV28
TGTGCCAGCAGACTAGGGGGCGTCGGCACCGGGGAGCTGTTTTTT
CASRLGGVGTGELFF
>NA|TRBD1|12|TRBJ2-7|TRBV29-1
TGCAGCGTTGCTGGACAGGGGTACGAGCAGTACTTC
CSVAGQGYEQYF
>NA|NA|13|TRBJ2-1|TRBV4-3
TGCGCCAGCAGCCAGCGAAGGGACAATGAGCAGTTCTTC
CASSQRRDNEQFF
>NA|TRBD1|13|TRBJ1-1|TRBV7-6
TGTGCCAGCAGCTCACAGGGGAGCACTGAAGCTTTCTTT
CASSSQGSTEAFF
>NA|TRBD1|14|TRBJ1-5|TRBV2
TGTGCCAGCAGTCCCCGGGACAGCGGCCAGCCCCAGCATTTT
CASSPRDSGQPQHF
>once|NA|13|TRBJ1-2|TRBV19
TGTGCCAGTAGTATAGAAGGGAACTATGGCTACACCTTC
CASSIEGNYGYTF
>NA|NA|15|TRBJ1-5|TRBV6-1
TGTGCCAGCAGCCAAGGGGCAGTTAGCAATCAGCCCCAGCATTTT
CASSQGAVSNQPQHF
>NA|TRBD1|14|TRBJ2-7|TRBV7-3
TGTGCCAGCAGCGAAAAACAGGGGTTGGACGAGCAGTACTTC
CASSEKQGLDEQYF
>NA|NA|12|TRBJ1-2|TRBV30
TGTGCCTGGAGTGTAGTGTCCAGGGTCGGCACCTTC
CAWSVVSRVGTF
>NA|TRBD2|15|TRBJ2-1|TRBV5-6
TGTGCCAGCAGCCGAGGACTAGCAATGTACAATGAGCAGTTCTTC
CASSRGLAMYNEQFF
>NA|NA|13|TRBJ1-1|TRBV7-2
TGTGCCAGCAGCCAAAACTCTCTCGGAGGAGCTTTCTTT
CASSQNSLGGAFF
>NA|NA|13|TRBJ2-7|TRBV5-6
TGTGCCAGCAGCCCCCGGGACATCCACGAGCAGTACTTC
CASSPRDIHEQYF
>NA|NA|15|TRBJ1-6|TRBV6-1
TGTGCCAGCAGTGACAGCCCCAGGGGTTATTCACCCCTCCACTTT
CASSDSPRGYSPLHF
>NA|TRBD1|14|TRBJ2-7|TRBV29-1
TGCAGCGTACTGACAGGGGGCAGCTCCTACGAGCAGTACTTC
CSVLTGGSSYEQYF
>NA|TRBD1|14|TRBJ2-1|TRBV19
TGTGCCACCAAGGACAGGGAAGGGAACAATGAGCAGTTCTTC
CATKDREGNNEQFF
>NA|NA|13|TRBJ2-7|TRBV5-5
TGTGCCAGCAGCCAATTGCCCCGCTACGAGCAGTACTTC
CASSQLPRYEQYF
>NA|NA|12|TRBJ1-2|TRBV5-6
TGTGCCAGCAGCTTGTTTAGCTATGGCTACACCTTC
CASSLFSYGYTF
>once|NA|19|TRBJ2-5|TRBV11-2
TGTGCCAGCAGCCTAGGGACCCCAGGAGGGCTGGGATTTAAGGAGACCCAGTACTTC
CASSLGTPGGLGFKETQYF
>NA|NA|12|TRBJ2-5|TRBV18
TGTGCCAGCTCAATACGTGAAGAGACCCAGTACTTC
CASSIREETQYF
>NA|TRBD1|15|TRBJ1-1|TRBV9
TGTGCCAGCAGCCCCGGACAGGGGGCACGAACTGAAGCTTTCTTT
CASSPGQGARTEAFF
>NA|TRBD1|13|TRBJ1-1|TRBV30
TGTGCCTGGAGTGTACAGGGGGACACTGAAGCTTTCTTT
CAWSVQGDTEAFF
>NA|TRBD1|16|TRBJ2-2|TRBV7-3
TGTGCCAGCAGCCCCCGACAGGGGGCGGGAACCGGGGAGCTGTTTTTT
CASSPRQGAGTGELFF
>NA|NA|15|TRBJ1-5|TRBV7-6
TGTGCCAGCAGCCAGGGGCCGGGGAGCAATCAGCCCCAGCATTTT
CASSQGPGSNQPQHF
>NA|NA|15|TRBJ1-1|TRBV9
TGTGCCAGCAGCCGTGGGGGCAGGGGTGGCACTGAAGCTTTCTTT
CASSRGGRGGTEAFF
>NA|TRBD1|14|TRBJ1-5|TRBV27
TGTGCCAGCAGTAGCACAGGGGGCAATCAGCCCCAGCATTTT
CASSSTGGNQPQHF
>NA|NA|15|TRBJ2-3|TRBV2
TGTGCCAGCAGTGAACTAGGAACCCCCACAGATACGCAGTATTTT
CASSELGTPTDTQYF
>NA|TRBD1|13|TRBJ1-1|TRBV7-9
TGTGCCAGCAGAGAAAGGACAGGGGATGCAGCTTTCTTT
CASRERTGDAAFF
>NA|TRBD1|13|TRBJ1-2|TRBV7-9
TGTGCCAGCAGCTCGGGACAGAACTATGGCTACACCTTC
CASSSGQNYGYTF
>NA|NA|14|TRBJ2-3|TRBV7-9
TGTGCCAGCAGCCGAGACTCTAGCACAGATACGCAGTATTTT
CASSRDSSTDTQYF
>NA|TRBD2|19|TRBJ2-4|TRBV7-2
TGTGCCAGCAGCCTAGGACTAGCGGGTGGCATTGGGGACAAAAACATTCAGTACTTC
CASSLGLAGGIGDKNIQYF
>NA|TRBD1|14|TRBJ1-2|TRBV4-3
TGCGCCAGCAGCCCAGGGGGCGCAAACTATGGCTACACCTTC
CASSPGGANYGYTF
>NA|NA|15|TRBJ2-2|TRBV5-6
TGTGCCAGCAGCTTCGGACCCTCCCAAGGAGGGGAGCTGTTTTTT
CASSFGPSQGGELFF
>NA|TRBD2|13|TRBJ2-3|TRBV5-4
TGTGCCAGCAGCTTACGGGGGGAGGATACGCAGTATTTT
CASSLRGEDTQYF
>NA|TRBD1|14|TRBJ2-1|TRBV7-3
TGTGCCAGCAGCTTAAAGGGACAGGGGGCAGAACAGTTCTTC
CASSLKGQGAEQFF
>NA|NA|16|TRBJ1-6|TRBV19
TGTGCCAGTAGTATAGGAGGCGGCAGGGTCAATTCACCCCTCCACTTT
CASSIGGGRVNSPLHF
>NA|NA|14|TRBJ2-7|TRBV5-8
TGTGCCAGCAGCTACCCGCCGGGACCGGCCGAGCAGTACTTC
CASSYPPGPAEQYF
>NA|TRBD1|15|TRBJ1-5|TRBV28
TGTGCCAGCAGTTCCGGGACAGGGGTTGGTCAGCCCCAGCATTTT
CASSSGTGVGQPQHF
>NA|NA|13|TRBJ2-7|TRBV5-1
TGCGCCAGCAGCTCGGGACAAACCTACGAGCAGTACTTC
CASSSGQTYEQYF
>once|NA|13|TRBJ1-2|TRBV6-1
TGTGCCAGCAGTGAAGCGCCTCGTAGTGGCTACACCTTC
CASSEAPRSGYTF